This TCR beta chain was sequenced for a study of CD8 T cells in ankylosing spondylitis. Points from the study as a whole: Relatively scarce in peripheral blood, disease-linked clones were CD8+. Existing reports had already noted some motif variants in reactive arthritis synovial fluid and blood. For ankylosing spondylitis blood, a TCR beta motif of roughly 8 highly homologous variants appeared characteristic. Matched ankylosing spondylitis synovial fluid reportedly showed significant enrichment of disease-linked clones.

V shed 8 bases and J shed 1 base, with 11 bases lying between them. The germline CDR1 and CDR2 sequences are MNHNS and SASEGT. CDR3 length: 13 residues. The authors made TCR beta libraries by quantitative 5'-RACE with molecular barcodes. TCRdb processed the 5' RACE reads anew with MiXCR; each CDR3 protein has one entry. The table records about 800,000 distinct CDR3 sequences, about 12% of them present only once. A word on this clonotype: No antigen is known for it.

This receptor was obtained from a male donor with ankylosing spondylitis. The sequenced sample consisted of blood, either unsorted or a sorted T cell fraction (not recorded which). V is TRBV6-1 and J is TRBJ1-2; no definite D call. The CDR3 region has the DNA TGTGCCAGCCGGGGATCGATTAACTATGGCTACACCTTC. It encodes CASRGSINYGYTF.